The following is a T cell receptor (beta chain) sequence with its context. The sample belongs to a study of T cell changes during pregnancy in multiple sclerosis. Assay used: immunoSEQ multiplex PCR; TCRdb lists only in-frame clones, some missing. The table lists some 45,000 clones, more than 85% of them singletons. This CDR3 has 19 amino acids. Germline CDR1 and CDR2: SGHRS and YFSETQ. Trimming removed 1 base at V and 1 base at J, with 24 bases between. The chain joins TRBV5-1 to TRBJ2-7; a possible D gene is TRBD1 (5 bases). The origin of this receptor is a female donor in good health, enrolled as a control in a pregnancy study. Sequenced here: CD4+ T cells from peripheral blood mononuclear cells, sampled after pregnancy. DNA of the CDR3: TGCGCCAGCAGCTTGATATCAGCTGGGGCTGCCCTTTCTTCCTACGAGCAGTACTTC. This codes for CASSLISAGAALSSYEQYF.